Listed below are T cell receptor beta chains from one sample, sequenced in a study of blood T cells in healthy people across ages. TCRdb independently ran MiXCR on the 5' RACE reads; one entry per CDR3 protein. This sample has 600,000 to 1,000,000 distinct CDR3 sequences; around 25% occur once, and the top ten carry roughly 3.8%. This sample also belongs to another study, concerning T cells of mothers and their children.

The specimen was blood. The receptors were sampled from a boy younger than 18 in good health. The CDR3 runs from the conserved cysteine through the conserved F or W. The D gene is left open where the match is weak. The size entry is marked missing in some rows and otherwise reads once, few, many or a size class.

d_gene: TRBD2; abundance: few; j_gene: TRBJ2-5; v_gene: TRBV6-2/TRBV6-3; CDR3aa: CASRGLAGAGETQYF; CDR3nt: TGTGCCAGCAGGGGACTAGCGGGAGCGGGAGAGACCCAGTACTTC
d_gene: .; abundance: .; j_gene: TRBJ1-6; v_gene: TRBV20-1; CDR3aa: CSAPPRGDPYNSPLHF; CDR3nt: TGCAGTGCGCCTCCCCGCGGGGACCCCTATAATTCACCCCTCCACTTT
d_gene: TRBD1; abundance: .; j_gene: TRBJ2-3; v_gene: TRBV2; CDR3aa: CASRTGTGKTDTQYF; CDR3nt: TGTGCCAGCAGGACCGGGACAGGGAAAACAGATACGCAGTATTTT
d_gene: .; abundance: .; j_gene: TRBJ1-2; v_gene: TRBV7-9; CDR3aa: CASSLGALLTDSNYGYTF; CDR3nt: TGTGCCAGCAGCTTAGGAGCGCTCCTGACAGACTCAAACTATGGCTACACCTTC
d_gene: .; abundance: few; j_gene: TRBJ1-2; v_gene: TRBV4-1; CDR3aa: CASSQDIGGTNYGYTF; CDR3nt: TGCGCCAGCAGCCAAGATATTGGCGGTACTAACTATGGCTACACCTTC
d_gene: .; abundance: few; j_gene: TRBJ2-1; v_gene: TRBV18; CDR3aa: CASSPTGLNYNEQFF; CDR3nt: TGTGCCAGCTCACCAACGGGACTGAACTACAATGAGCAGTTCTTC
d_gene: .; abundance: many; j_gene: TRBJ2-4; v_gene: TRBV28; CDR3aa: CASSLIAKNIQYF; CDR3nt: TGTGCCAGCAGTTTAATCGCCAAAAACATTCAGTACTTC
d_gene: .; abundance: .; j_gene: TRBJ2-3; v_gene: TRBV21-1; CDR3aa: CASTKASSGSTDTQYF; CDR3nt: TGTGCCAGCACCAAGGCCTCGAGCGGTAGCACAGATACGCAGTATTTT
d_gene: .; abundance: few; j_gene: TRBJ2-2; v_gene: TRBV14; CDR3aa: CASSPQAGPTGELFF; CDR3nt: TGTGCCAGCAGCCCCCAAGCAGGTCCAACCGGGGAGCTGTTTTTT
d_gene: TRBD2; abundance: .; j_gene: TRBJ2-1; v_gene: TRBV5-1; CDR3aa: CASSGPGLAGATNEQFF; CDR3nt: TGCGCCAGCAGCGGTCCGGGACTAGCGGGAGCCACCAATGAGCAGTTCTTC
d_gene: .; abundance: .; j_gene: TRBJ1-2; v_gene: TRBV6-2/TRBV6-3; CDR3aa: CASSYLDRPYYGYTF; CDR3nt: TGTGCCAGCAGTTACCTGGACCGTCCGTACTATGGCTACACCTTC
d_gene: .; abundance: few; j_gene: TRBJ2-1; v_gene: TRBV7-9; CDR3aa: CASSDGTSPHNEQFF; CDR3nt: TGTGCCAGCAGCGACGGAACTTCGCCCCACAATGAGCAGTTCTTC
d_gene: TRBD2; abundance: few; j_gene: TRBJ2-1; v_gene: TRBV4-3; CDR3aa: CASSQELAGNSYNEQFF; CDR3nt: TGCGCCAGCAGCCAAGAGTTAGCGGGAAACTCCTACAATGAGCAGTTCTTC
d_gene: .; abundance: few; j_gene: TRBJ2-7; v_gene: TRBV5-1; CDR3aa: CASSPETTKNYEQYF; CDR3nt: TGCGCCAGCAGCCCCGAGACTACTAAAAACTACGAGCAGTACTTC
d_gene: .; abundance: many; j_gene: TRBJ2-5; v_gene: TRBV29-1; CDR3aa: CSVAGSQETQYF; CDR3nt: TGCAGCGTTGCGGGCAGCCAAGAGACCCAGTACTTC
d_gene: TRBD2; abundance: .; j_gene: TRBJ2-7; v_gene: TRBV28; CDR3aa: CASSNPPGTSGGLTHEQYF; CDR3nt: TGTGCCAGCAGTAACCCTCCCGGGACTAGCGGGGGGTTAACCCACGAGCAGTACTTC
d_gene: .; abundance: .; j_gene: TRBJ2-5; v_gene: TRBV20-1; CDR3aa: CSTGPGETQYF; CDR3nt: TGCAGTACCGGGCCGGGGGAGACCCAGTACTTC
d_gene: TRBD1; abundance: few; j_gene: TRBJ2-4; v_gene: TRBV7-9; CDR3aa: CASSPDRTGIQYF; CDR3nt: TGTGCCAGCAGTCCGGACAGGACGGGCATTCAGTACTTC
d_gene: .; abundance: .; j_gene: TRBJ1-3; v_gene: TRBV30; CDR3aa: CAWSPTAGNTIYF; CDR3nt: TGTGCCTGGAGTCCTACTGCTGGAAACACCATATATTTT
d_gene: TRBD1; abundance: .; j_gene: TRBJ1-1; v_gene: TRBV14; CDR3aa: CASTTTGTGGTEAFF; CDR3nt: TGTGCCAGCACCACAACTGGGACAGGGGGCACTGAAGCTTTCTTT
d_gene: .; abundance: .; j_gene: TRBJ2-7; v_gene: TRBV10-3; CDR3aa: CAISPDGSSYEQYF; CDR3nt: TGTGCCATCAGCCCCGACGGAAGCTCCTACGAGCAGTACTTC
d_gene: TRBD2; abundance: .; j_gene: TRBJ2-3; v_gene: TRBV6-1; CDR3aa: CASSGGGKTDTQYF; CDR3nt: TGTGCCAGCAGTGGCGGGGGGAAGACAGATACGCAGTATTTT
d_gene: TRBD2; abundance: .; j_gene: TRBJ2-1; v_gene: TRBV5-6; CDR3aa: CASSLERTSGHNEQFF; CDR3nt: TGTGCCAGCAGCTTGGAGCGTACTAGCGGACACAATGAGCAGTTCTTC
d_gene: .; abundance: .; j_gene: TRBJ2-7; v_gene: TRBV5-1; CDR3aa: CASSQARWTDHYSYEQYF; CDR3nt: TGCGCCAGCAGCCAGGCCCGATGGACAGACCACTATAGTTACGAGCAGTACTTC
d_gene: .; abundance: .; j_gene: TRBJ1-4; v_gene: TRBV28; CDR3aa: CASSPFEGTATNEKLFF; CDR3nt: TGTGCCAGCAGCCCATTTGAGGGGACTGCAACTAATGAAAAACTGTTTTTT
d_gene: .; abundance: .; j_gene: TRBJ2-7; v_gene: TRBV7-9; CDR3aa: CASTPQGPSSSYEQYF; CDR3nt: TGTGCCAGCACCCCCCAGGGGCCCTCAAGCTCCTACGAGCAGTACTTC
d_gene: .; abundance: few; j_gene: TRBJ2-5; v_gene: TRBV28; CDR3aa: CASSSWAAETQYF; CDR3nt: TGTGCCAGCAGCTCGTGGGCCGCAGAGACCCAGTACTTC
d_gene: .; abundance: .; j_gene: TRBJ2-7; v_gene: TRBV28; CDR3aa: CASSPIGGRLEGEQYF; CDR3nt: TGTGCCAGCAGCCCTATTGGCGGCAGACTAGAGGGCGAGCAGTACTTC
d_gene: TRBD2; abundance: .; j_gene: TRBJ2-1; v_gene: TRBV15; CDR3aa: CATSRPSGTLYNEQFF; CDR3nt: TGTGCCACCAGCAGACCTAGCGGGACCCTCTACAATGAGCAGTTCTTC
d_gene: .; abundance: few; j_gene: TRBJ2-5; v_gene: TRBV7-9; CDR3aa: CASSKRRGETQYF; CDR3nt: TGTGCCAGCAGCAAGCGGAGGGGGGAGACCCAGTACTTC